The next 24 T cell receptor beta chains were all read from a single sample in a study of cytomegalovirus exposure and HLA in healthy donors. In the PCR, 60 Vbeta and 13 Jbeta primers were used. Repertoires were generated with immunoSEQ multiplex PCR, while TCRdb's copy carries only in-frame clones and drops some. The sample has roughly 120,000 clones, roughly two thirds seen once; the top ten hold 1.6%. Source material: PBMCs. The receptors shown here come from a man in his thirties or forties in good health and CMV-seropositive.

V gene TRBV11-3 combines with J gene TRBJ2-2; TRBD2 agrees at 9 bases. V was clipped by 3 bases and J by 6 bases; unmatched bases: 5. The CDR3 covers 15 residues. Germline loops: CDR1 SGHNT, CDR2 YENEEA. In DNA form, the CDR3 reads TGTGCCAGCAGCTTTTCTAGCGGGATGGCCGGGGAGCTGTTTTTT. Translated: CASSFSSGMAGELFF.

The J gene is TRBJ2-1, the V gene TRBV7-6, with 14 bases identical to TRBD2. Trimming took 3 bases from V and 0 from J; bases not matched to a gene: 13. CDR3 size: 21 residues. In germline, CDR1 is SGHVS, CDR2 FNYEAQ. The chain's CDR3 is CASSFKPGLAGARSSYNEQFF. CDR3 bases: TGTGCCAGCAGCTTTAAGCCGGGACTAGCGGGAGCGCGCAGCTCCTACAATGAGCAGTTCTTC. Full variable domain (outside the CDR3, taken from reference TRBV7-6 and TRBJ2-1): GAGVSQSPRYKVTKRGQDVALRCDPISGHVSLYWYRQALGQGPEFLTYFNYEAQQDKSGLPNDRFSAERPEGSISTLTIQRTEQRDSAMYRCASSFKPGLAGARSSYNEQFFGPGTRLTVL.

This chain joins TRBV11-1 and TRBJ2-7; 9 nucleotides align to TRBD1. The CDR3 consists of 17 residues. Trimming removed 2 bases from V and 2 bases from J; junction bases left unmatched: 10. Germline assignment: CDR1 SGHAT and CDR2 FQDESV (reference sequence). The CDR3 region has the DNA TGTGCCAGCAGCTTAAGGGCCCCGGGACAGGGAACCTACGAGCAGTACTTC. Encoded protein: CASSLRAPGQGTYEQYF. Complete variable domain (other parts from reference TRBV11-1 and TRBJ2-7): EAEVAQSPRYKITEKSQAVAFWCDPISGHATLYWYRQILGQGPELLVQFQDESVVDDSQLPKDRFSAERLKGVDSTLKIQPAELGDSAMYLCASSLRAPGQGTYEQYFGPGTRLTVT.

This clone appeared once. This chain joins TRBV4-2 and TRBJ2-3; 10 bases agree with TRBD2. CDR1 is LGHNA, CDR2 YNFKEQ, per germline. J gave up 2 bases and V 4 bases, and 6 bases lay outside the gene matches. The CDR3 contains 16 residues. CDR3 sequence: CASSRGTSDDTDTQYF. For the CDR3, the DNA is TGTGCCAGCAGCCGGGGGACTAGCGACGACACAGATACGCAGTATTTT.

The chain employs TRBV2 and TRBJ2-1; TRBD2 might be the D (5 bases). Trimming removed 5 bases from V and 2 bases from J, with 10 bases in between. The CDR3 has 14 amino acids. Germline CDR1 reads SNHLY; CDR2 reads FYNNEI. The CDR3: CASSRGRTYNEQFF. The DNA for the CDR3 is TGTGCCAGCAGTCGAGGGAGAACCTACAATGAGCAGTTCTTC.

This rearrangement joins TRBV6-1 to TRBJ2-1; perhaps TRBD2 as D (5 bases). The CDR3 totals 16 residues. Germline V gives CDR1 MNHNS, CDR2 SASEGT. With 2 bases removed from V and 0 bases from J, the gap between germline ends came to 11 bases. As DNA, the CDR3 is TGTGCCAGCAGTGAACAGCGGTTCTACTCCTACAATGAGCAGTTCTTC. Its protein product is CASSEQRFYSYNEQFF.

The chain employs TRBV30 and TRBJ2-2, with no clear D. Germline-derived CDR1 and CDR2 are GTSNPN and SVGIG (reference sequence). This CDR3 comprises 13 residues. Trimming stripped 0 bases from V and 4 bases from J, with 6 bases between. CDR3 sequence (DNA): TGTGCCTGGAGTGTCTATGCCACCGGGGAGCTGTTTTTT. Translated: CAWSVYATGELFF. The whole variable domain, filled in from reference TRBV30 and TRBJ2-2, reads SQTIHQWPATLVQPVGSPLSLECTVEGTSNPNLYWYRQAAGRGLQLLFYSVGIGQISSEVPQNLSASRPQDRQFILSSKKLLLSDSGFYLCAWSVYATGELFFGEGSRLTVL.

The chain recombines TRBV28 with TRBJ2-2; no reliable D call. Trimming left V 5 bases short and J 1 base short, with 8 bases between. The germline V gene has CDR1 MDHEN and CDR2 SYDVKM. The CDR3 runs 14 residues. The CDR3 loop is CASSMTGNTGELFF. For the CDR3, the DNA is TGTGCCAGCAGTATGACGGGGAACACCGGGGAGCTGTTTTTT.

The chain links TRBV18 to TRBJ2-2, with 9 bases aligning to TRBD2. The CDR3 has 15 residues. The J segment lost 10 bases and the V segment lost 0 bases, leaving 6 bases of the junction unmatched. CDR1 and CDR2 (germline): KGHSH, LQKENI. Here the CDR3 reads CASSPPGSGSVELFF. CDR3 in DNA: TGTGCCAGCTCACCACCGGGTAGCGGGAGTGTGGAGCTGTTTTTT.

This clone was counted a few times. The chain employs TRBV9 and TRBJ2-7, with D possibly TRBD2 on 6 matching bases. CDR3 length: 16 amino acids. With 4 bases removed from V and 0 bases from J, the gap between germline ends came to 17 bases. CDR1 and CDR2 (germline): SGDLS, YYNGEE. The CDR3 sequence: CASSPQGLPSSYEQYF. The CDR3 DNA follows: TGTGCCAGCAGCCCCCAGGGACTCCCAAGCTCCTACGAGCAGTACTTC.

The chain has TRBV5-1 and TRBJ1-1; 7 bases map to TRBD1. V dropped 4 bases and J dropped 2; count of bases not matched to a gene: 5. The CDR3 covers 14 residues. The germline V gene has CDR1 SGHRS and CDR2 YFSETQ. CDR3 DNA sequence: TGCGCCAGCAGCGGGTGGGACAGAAACACTGAAGCTTTCTTT. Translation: CASSGWDRNTEAFF.

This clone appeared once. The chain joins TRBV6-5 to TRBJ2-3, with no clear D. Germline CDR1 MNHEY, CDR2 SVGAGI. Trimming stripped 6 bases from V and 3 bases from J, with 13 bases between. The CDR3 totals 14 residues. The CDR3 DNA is TGTGCCAGCAGGGAGTGGAGTGGAACAGATACGCAGTATTTT. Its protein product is CASREWSGTDTQYF.

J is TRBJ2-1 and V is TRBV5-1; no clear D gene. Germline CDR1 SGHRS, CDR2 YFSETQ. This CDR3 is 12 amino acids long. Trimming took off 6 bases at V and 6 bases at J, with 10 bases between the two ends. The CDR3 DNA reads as TGCGCCAGCAAATGGTTGAGCAATGAGCAGTTCTTC. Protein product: CASKWLSNEQFF.

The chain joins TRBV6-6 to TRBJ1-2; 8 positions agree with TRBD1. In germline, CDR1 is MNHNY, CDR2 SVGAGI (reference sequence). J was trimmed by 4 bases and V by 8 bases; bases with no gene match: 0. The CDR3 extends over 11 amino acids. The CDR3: CASGQGYGYTF. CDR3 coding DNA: TGTGCCAGCGGACAGGGCTATGGCTACACCTTC.

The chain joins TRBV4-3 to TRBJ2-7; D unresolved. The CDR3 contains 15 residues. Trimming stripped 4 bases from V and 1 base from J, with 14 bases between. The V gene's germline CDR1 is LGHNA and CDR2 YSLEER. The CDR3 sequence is CASSRDPARSYEQYF. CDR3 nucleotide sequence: TGCGCCAGCAGCCGAGATCCTGCGCGGTCCTACGAGCAGTACTTC.

For the CDR3, the DNA is TGTGCCAGCAGCTTATCCCTCAGGACTTATGGCTACACCTTC. Protein product: CASSLSLRTYGYTF. The chain joins TRBV7-9 to TRBJ1-2; no clear D gene. Trimming shortened V by 2 bases and J by 5 bases, and 12 bases separated the two germline ends. Per the germline V gene, CDR1 is SEHNR and CDR2 is FQNEAQ (reference sequence). This CDR3 is built from 14 residues. Together with reference TRBV7-9 and TRBJ1-2, the CDR3 gives the full variable domain: DTGVSQNPRHKITKRGQNVTFRCDPISEHNRLYWYRQTLGQGPEFLTYFQNEAQLEKSRLLSDRFSAERPKGSFSTLEIQRTEQGDSAMYLCASSLSLRTYGYTFGSGTRLTVV.

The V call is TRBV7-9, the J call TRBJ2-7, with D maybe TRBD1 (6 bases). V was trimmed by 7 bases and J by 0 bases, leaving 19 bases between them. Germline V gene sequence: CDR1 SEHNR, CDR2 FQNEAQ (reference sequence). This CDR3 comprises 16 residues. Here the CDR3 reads CASTDTRQDNSYEQYF. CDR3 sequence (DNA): TGTGCCAGCACCGACACACGACAGGACAACTCCTACGAGCAGTACTTC.

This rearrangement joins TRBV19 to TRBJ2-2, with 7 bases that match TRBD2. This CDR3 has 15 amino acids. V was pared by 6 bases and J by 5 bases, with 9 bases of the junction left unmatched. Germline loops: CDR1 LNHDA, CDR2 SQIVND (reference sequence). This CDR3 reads CASRPPWGGTGELFF. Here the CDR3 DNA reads TGTGCCAGTAGGCCCCCATGGGGGGGTACCGGGGAGCTGTTTTTT.

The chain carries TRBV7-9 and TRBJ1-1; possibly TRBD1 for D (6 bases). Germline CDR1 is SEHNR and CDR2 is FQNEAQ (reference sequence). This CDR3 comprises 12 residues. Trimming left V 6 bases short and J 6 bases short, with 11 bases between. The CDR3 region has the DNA TGTGCCAGCAGACGGACAGTGGCTGAAGCTTTCTTT. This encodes CASRRTVAEAFF. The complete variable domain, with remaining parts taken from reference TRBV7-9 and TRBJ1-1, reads DTGVSQNPRHKITKRGQNVTFRCDPISEHNRLYWYRQTLGQGPEFLTYFQNEAQLEKSRLLSDRFSAERPKGSFSTLEIQRTEQGDSAMYLCASRRTVAEAFFGQGTRLTVV.

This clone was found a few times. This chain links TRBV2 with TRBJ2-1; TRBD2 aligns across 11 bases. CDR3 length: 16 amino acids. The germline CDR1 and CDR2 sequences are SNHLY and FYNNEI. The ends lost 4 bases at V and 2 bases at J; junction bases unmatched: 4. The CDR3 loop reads CASSGLAGGPYNEQFF. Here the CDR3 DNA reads TGTGCCAGCAGTGGGCTAGCGGGAGGACCCTACAATGAGCAGTTCTTC.

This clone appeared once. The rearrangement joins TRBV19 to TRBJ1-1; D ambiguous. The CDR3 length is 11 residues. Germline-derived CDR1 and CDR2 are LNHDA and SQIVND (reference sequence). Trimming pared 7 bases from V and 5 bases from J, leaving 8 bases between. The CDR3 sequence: CASTLWTEAFF. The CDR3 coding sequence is TGTGCCAGTACCCTATGGACTGAAGCTTTCTTT.

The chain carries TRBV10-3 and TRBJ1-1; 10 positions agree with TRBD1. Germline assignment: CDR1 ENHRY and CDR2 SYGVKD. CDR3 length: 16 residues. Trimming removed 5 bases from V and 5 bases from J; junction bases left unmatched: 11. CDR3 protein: CAISLTGGATMTEAFF. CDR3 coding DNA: TGTGCCATCAGTTTGACAGGGGGCGCTACGATGACTGAAGCTTTCTTT.

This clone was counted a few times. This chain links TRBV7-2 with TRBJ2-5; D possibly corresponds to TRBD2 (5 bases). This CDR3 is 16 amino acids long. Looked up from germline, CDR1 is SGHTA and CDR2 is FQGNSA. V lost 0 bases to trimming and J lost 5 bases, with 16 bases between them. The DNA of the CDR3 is TGTGCCAGCAGCTTAGCGCCGTGGGAGCCGCGGGAGACCCAGTACTTC. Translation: CASSLAPWEPRETQYF.

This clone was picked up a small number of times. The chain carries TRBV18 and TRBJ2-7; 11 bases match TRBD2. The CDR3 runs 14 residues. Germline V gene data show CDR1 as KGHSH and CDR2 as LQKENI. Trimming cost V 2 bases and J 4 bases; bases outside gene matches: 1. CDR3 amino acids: CASSPGTSGYEQYF. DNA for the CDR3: TGTGCCAGCTCACCAGGGACTAGCGGATACGAGCAGTACTTC.